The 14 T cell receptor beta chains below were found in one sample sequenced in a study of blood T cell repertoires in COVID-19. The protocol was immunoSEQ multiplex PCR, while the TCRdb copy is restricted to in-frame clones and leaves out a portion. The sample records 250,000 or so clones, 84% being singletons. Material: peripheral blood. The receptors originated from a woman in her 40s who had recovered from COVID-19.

CDR3 sequence reads: CASSLANRNRNEKLFF. CDR3 bases: TGCGCCAGCAGCTTGGCCAATCGCAACAGGAATGAAAAACTGTTTTTT. This chain links TRBV5-1 with TRBJ1-4, with D perhaps matching TRBD1 (5 bases). This CDR3 comprises 16 residues. V was trimmed by 0 bases and J by 5 bases, leaving 14 bases between them. Germline V gene sequence: CDR1 SGHRS, CDR2 YFSETQ.

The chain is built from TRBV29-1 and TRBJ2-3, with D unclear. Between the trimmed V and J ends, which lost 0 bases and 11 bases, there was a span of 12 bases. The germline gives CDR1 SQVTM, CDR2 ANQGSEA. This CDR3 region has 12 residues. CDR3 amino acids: CSVEEGRPRQYF. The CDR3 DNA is TGCAGCGTTGAAGAGGGCCGTCCCAGGCAGTATTTT.

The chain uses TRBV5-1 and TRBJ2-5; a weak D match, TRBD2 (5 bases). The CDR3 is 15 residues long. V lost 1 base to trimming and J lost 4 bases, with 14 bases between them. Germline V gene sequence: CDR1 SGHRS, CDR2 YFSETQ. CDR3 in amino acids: CASSLTPVEGETQYF. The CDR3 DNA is TGCGCCAGCAGCTTGACCCCCGTTGAGGGAGAGACCCAGTACTTC.

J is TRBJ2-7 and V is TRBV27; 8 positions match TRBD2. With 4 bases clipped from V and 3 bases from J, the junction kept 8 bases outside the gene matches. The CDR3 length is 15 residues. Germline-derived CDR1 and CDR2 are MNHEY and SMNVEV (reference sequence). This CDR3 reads CASSSPSGGLYEQYF. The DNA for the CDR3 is TGTGCCAGCAGTTCCCCCAGCGGGGGCCTCTACGAGCAGTACTTC.

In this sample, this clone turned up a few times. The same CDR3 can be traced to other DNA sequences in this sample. Here the CDR3 DNA reads TGTGCCAGCTCGCCAGGGACAGGGTCTGGAAACACCATATATTTT. Amino acids: CASSPGTGSGNTIYF. The V call is TRBV18, the J call TRBJ1-3; 9 bases fit TRBD1. The CDR3 contains 15 residues. CDR1 and CDR2 from the germline V gene are KGHSH and LQKENI. V trimming: 6 bases; J trimming: 1 base; junction bases outside the gene matches: 4.

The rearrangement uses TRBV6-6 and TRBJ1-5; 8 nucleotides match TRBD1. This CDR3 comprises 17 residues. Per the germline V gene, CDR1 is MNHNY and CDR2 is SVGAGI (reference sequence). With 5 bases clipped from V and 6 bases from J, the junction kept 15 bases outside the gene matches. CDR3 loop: CASSPGADRGWGQPQHF. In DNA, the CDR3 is TGTGCCAGCAGTCCTGGGGCCGACAGGGGATGGGGTCAGCCCCAGCATTTT.

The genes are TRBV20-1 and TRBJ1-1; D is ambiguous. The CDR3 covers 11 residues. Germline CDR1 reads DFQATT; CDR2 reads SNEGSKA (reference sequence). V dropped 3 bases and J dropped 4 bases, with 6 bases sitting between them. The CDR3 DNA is TGCAGTGCTAGGAAGAGCACTGAAGCTTTCTTT. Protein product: CSARKSTEAFF.

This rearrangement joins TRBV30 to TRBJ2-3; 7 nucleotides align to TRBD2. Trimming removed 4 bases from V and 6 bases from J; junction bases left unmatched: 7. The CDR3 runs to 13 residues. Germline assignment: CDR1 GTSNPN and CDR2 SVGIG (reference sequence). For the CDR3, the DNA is TGTGCCTGGACTGGGGGGGTTGAGGATACGCAGTATTTT. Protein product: CAWTGGVEDTQYF. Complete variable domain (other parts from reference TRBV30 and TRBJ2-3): SQTIHQWPATLVQPVGSPLSLECTVEGTSNPNLYWYRQAAGRGLQLLFYSVGIGQISSEVPQNLSASRPQDRQFILSSKKLLLSDSGFYLCAWTGGVEDTQYFGPGTRLTVL.

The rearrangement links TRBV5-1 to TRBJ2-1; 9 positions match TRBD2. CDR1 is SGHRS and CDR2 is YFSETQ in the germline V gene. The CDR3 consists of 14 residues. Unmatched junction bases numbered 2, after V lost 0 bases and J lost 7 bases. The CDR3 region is CASSLGLAANEQFF. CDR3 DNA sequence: TGCGCCAGCAGCTTGGGACTAGCGGCAAATGAGCAGTTCTTC. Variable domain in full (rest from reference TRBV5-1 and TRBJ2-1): KAGVTQTPRYLIKTRGQQVTLSCSPISGHRSVSWYQQTPGQGLQFLFEYFSETQRNKGNFPGRFSGRQFSNSRSEMNVSTLELGDSALYLCASSLGLAANEQFFGPGTRLTVL.

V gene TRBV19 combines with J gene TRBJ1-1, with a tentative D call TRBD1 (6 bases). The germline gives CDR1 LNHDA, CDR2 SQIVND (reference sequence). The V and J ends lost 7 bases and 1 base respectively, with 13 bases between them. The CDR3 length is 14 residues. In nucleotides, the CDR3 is TGTGCCAGTAACATGAGAGGGGGGAACACTGAAGCTTTCTTT. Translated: CASNMRGGNTEAFF.

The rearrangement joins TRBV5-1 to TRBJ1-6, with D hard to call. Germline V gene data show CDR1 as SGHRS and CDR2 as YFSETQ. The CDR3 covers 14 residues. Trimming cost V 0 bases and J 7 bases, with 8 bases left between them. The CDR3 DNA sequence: TGCGCCAGCAGCTTGGGGACTAAGAATTCACCCCTCCACTTT. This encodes CASSLGTKNSPLHF.

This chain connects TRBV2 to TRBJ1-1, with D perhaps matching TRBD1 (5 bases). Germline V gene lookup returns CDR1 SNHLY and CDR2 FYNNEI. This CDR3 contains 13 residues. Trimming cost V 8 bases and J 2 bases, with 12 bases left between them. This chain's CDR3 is CASSPTGNTEAFF. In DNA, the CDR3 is TGTGCCAGCTCGCCAACAGGTAACACTGAAGCTTTCTTT. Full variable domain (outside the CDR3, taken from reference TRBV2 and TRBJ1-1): EPEVTQTPSHQVTQMGQEVILRCVPISNHLYFYWYRQILGQKVEFLVSFYNNEISEKSEIFDDQFSVERPDGSNFTLKIRSTKLEDSAMYFCASSPTGNTEAFFGQGTRLTVV.

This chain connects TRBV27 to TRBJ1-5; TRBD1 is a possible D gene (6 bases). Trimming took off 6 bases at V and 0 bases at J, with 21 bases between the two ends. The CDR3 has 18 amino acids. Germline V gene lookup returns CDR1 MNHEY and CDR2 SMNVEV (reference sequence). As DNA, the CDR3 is TGTGCCAGCAGCCGAGCGACAGGAGCAATACCTAGCAATCAGCCCCAGCATTTT. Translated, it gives CASSRATGAIPSNQPQHF.

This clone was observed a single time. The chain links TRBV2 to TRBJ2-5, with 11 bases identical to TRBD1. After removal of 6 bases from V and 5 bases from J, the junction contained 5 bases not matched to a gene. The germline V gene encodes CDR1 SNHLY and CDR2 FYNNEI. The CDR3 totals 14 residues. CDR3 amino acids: CASSEDRGLETQYF. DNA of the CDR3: TGTGCCAGCAGCGAGGACAGGGGGCTTGAGACCCAGTACTTC.